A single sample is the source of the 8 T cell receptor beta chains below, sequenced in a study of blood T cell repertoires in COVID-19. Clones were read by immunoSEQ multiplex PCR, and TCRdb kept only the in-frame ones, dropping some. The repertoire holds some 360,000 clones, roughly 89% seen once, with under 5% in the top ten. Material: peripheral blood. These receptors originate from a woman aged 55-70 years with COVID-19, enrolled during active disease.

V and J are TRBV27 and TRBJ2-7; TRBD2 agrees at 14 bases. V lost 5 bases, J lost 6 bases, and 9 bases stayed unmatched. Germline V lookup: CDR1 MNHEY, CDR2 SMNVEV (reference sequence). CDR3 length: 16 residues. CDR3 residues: CASSLRTSGGTTEQYF. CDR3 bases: TGTGCCAGCAGTCTGAGGACTAGCGGGGGGACCACCGAGCAGTACTTC.

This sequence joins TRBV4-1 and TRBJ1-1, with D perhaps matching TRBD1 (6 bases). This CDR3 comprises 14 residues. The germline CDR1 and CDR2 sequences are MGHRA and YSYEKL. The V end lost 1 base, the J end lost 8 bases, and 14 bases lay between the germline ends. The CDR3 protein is CASSQGIGTGEAFF. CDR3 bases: TGCGCCAGCAGCCAAGGAATTGGAACAGGGGAAGCTTTCTTT.

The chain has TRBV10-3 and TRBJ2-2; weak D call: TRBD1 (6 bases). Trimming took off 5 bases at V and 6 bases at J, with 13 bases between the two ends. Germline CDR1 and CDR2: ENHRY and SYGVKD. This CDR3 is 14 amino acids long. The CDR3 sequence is CAISSGQRPGELFF. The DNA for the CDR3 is TGTGCCATCAGTAGTGGACAGCGGCCCGGGGAGCTGTTTTTT.

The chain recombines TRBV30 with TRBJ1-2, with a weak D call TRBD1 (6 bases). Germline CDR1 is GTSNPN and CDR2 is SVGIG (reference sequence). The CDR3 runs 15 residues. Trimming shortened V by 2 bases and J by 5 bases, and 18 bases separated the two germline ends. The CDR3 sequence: CAWSRPGGAEYGYTF. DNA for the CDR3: TGTGCCTGGAGTCGCCCGGGGGGGGCGGAGTATGGCTACACCTTC.

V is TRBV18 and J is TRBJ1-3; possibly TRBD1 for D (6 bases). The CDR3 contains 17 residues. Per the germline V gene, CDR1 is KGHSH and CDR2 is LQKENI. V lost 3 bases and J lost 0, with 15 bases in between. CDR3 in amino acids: CASSPPGQRLSGNTIYF. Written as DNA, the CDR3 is TGTGCCAGCTCACCTCCTGGACAGCGACTCTCTGGAAACACCATATATTTT.

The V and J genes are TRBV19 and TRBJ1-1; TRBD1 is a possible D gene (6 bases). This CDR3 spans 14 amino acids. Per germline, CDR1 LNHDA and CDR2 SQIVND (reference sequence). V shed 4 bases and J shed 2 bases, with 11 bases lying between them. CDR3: CASSTRQANTEAFF. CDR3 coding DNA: TGTGCCAGTAGTACTAGACAGGCCAACACTGAAGCTTTCTTT.

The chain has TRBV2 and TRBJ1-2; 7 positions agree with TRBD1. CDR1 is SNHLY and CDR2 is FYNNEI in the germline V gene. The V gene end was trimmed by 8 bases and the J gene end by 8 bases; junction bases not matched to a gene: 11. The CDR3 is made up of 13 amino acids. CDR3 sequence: CASLGQSVSGYTF. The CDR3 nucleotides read TGTGCCAGCTTGGGACAGTCGGTAAGCGGCTACACCTTC. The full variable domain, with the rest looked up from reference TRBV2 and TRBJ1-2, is EPEVTQTPSHQVTQMGQEVILRCVPISNHLYFYWYRQILGQKVEFLVSFYNNEISEKSEIFDDQFSVERPDGSNFTLKIRSTKLEDSAMYFCASLGQSVSGYTFGSGTRLTVV.

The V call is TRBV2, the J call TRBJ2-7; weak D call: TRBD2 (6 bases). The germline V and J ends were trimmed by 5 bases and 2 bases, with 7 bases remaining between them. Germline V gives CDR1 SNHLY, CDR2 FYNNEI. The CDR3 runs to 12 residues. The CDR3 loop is CASSWGAYEQYF. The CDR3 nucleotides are TGTGCCAGCAGTTGGGGGGCCTACGAGCAGTACTTC.